The 27 T cell receptor beta chains reported below all come from one sample, sequenced in a study of T cell repertoires in cytomegalovirus infection. TCRdb recomputed calls from the reads with MiXCR, one row per CDR3 protein. The sample contains under 850,000 distinct CDR3 sequences, 35% of which appear only once. The sample was PBMCs. The origin of the receptors is a human donor in good health (CMV status not recorded). Some clones in this sample may be carry-over from other donors' samples.

V gene TRBV28 combines with J gene TRBJ1-1; no clear D gene. Germline CDR1 reads MDHEN; CDR2 reads SYDVKM. With 1 base removed from V and 2 bases from J, the gap between germline ends came to 8 bases. The CDR3 is made up of 14 amino acids. The CDR3 DNA reads as TGTGCCAGCAGTTTATTTGACGGCAACACTGAAGCTTTCTTT. It codes for CASSLFDGNTEAFF.

This clonotype has just a few counts. The chain has TRBV27 and TRBJ1-2; D call uncertain. Germline V lookup: CDR1 MNHEY, CDR2 SMNVEV (reference sequence). This CDR3 region has 14 residues. Trimming cost V 2 bases and J 6 bases, with 13 bases left between them. CDR3 in amino acids: CASSLVGRTDGYTF. The CDR3 region has the DNA TGTGCCAGCAGTTTAGTCGGTCGGACTGATGGCTACACCTTC.

This clonotype appeared many times. The chain combines TRBV6-1 with TRBJ1-1, with TRBD1 identical over 7 bases. V dropped 6 bases and J dropped 4; count of bases not matched to a gene: 8. The CDR3 is 14 residues long. Per the germline V gene, CDR1 is MNHNS and CDR2 is SASEGT. The DNA for the CDR3 is TGTGCCAGCAGAAGGACAGGTAAAACCACTGAAGCTTTCTTT. It encodes CASRRTGKTTEAFF.

The V call is TRBV19, the J call TRBJ2-1, with a tentative D call TRBD2 (6 bases). V gave up 3 bases and J gave up 4 bases, with 13 bases separating them. CDR3 size: 15 residues. Looked up from germline, CDR1 is LNHDA and CDR2 is SQIVND (reference sequence). For the CDR3, the DNA is TGTGCCAGTAGTATCACCAGCGGGTATTACAATGAGCAGTTCTTC. This sequence encodes CASSITSGYYNEQFF. Complete variable domain (other parts from reference TRBV19 and TRBJ2-1): DGGITQSPKYLFRKEGQNVTLSCEQNLNHDAMYWYRQDPGQGLRLIYYSQIVNDFQKGDIAEGYSVSREKKESFPLTVTSAQKNPTAFYLCASSITSGYYNEQFFGPGTRLTVL.

The rearrangement uses TRBV6-1 and TRBJ2-7; D is possibly TRBD1 or TRBD2 (6 bases each). The V end was cut by 5 bases, the J end by 0 bases, with 20 bases between. Germline-derived CDR1 and CDR2 are MNHNS and SASEGT. CDR3 size: 17 residues. This chain's CDR3 is CASSSNPGGVSSYEQYF. The CDR3 DNA reads TGTGCCAGCAGTTCTAACCCCGGGGGCGTCAGCTCCTACGAGCAGTACTTC.

V usage is TRBV10-3 and J usage is TRBJ2-1; tentatively, D is TRBD1 (7 bases). With 0 bases removed from V and 12 bases from J, the gap between germline ends came to 21 bases. The CDR3 is made up of 16 amino acids. Germline V lookup: CDR1 ENHRY, CDR2 SYGVKD. This CDR3 reads CAISESRGTLNRGQFF. The CDR3 DNA reads as TGTGCCATCAGTGAGTCGAGGGGGACTCTCAACAGGGGGCAGTTCTTC.

As regards this clonotype: This may come from a read error, since a much larger clone is one base off. The chain has TRBV6-1 and TRBJ2-7; no definite D call. The CDR3 totals 16 residues. Germline V CDR1 and CDR2: MNHNS, SASEGT. The V end lost 5 bases, the J end lost 7 bases, and 24 bases lay between the germline ends. The CDR3 sequence: CASSPPVLPYPREQYF. The CDR3 nucleotides read TGTGCCAGCAGTCCCCCGGTACTCCCTTATCCGCGGGAGCAGTACTTC.

The chain combines TRBV28 with TRBJ2-3; possible D gene TRBD2, 6 bases. Between the trimmed V and J ends, which lost 10 bases and 2 bases, there was a span of 25 bases. Looked up from germline, CDR1 is MDHEN and CDR2 is SYDVKM. The CDR3 is 17 amino acids. The CDR3 is CAIIGLFHQEHTDTQYF. The DNA for the CDR3 is TGTGCCATCATCGGACTATTCCACCAGGAGCACACAGATACGCAGTATTTT. Full variable domain (rest looked up from reference TRBV28 and TRBJ2-3): DVKVTQSSRYLVKRTGEKVFLECVQDMDHENMFWYRQDPGLGLRLIYFSYDVKMKEKGDIPEGYSVSREKKERFSLILESASTNQTSMYLCAIIGLFHQEHTDTQYFGPGTRLTVL.

This clonotype was counted once. The chain couples TRBV7-6 to TRBJ1-4; possibly TRBD1 for D (6 bases). Between the trimmed V and J ends, which lost 5 bases and 6 bases, there was a span of 16 bases. In germline, CDR1 is SGHVS, CDR2 FNYEAQ. The CDR3 consists of 15 residues. Written as DNA, the CDR3 is TGTGCCAGCAGCCCGGCCCGGGGGCGCGATGAAAAACTGTTTTTT. Translated: CASSPARGRDEKLFF. Supplemented by reference TRBV7-6 and TRBJ1-4, the full variable domain reads GAGVSQSPRYKVTKRGQDVALRCDPISGHVSLYWYRQALGQGPEFLTYFNYEAQQDKSGLPNDRFSAERPEGSISTLTIQRTEQRDSAMYRCASSPARGRDEKLFFGSGTQLSVL.

The chain combines TRBV6-1 with TRBJ2-7, with D possibly being TRBD1 (6 bases). This CDR3 is built from 14 residues. V was shortened by 2 bases and J by 2 bases, with 10 bases between the two germline ends. Germline V gene sequence: CDR1 MNHNS, CDR2 SASEGT. CDR3 in amino acids: CASSEKGQPYEQYF. The DNA for the CDR3 is TGTGCCAGCAGTGAAAAAGGACAGCCCTACGAGCAGTACTTC.

This clonotype was counted a few times. The gene calls are TRBV19 and TRBJ1-5; perhaps TRBD1 as D (5 bases). V was shortened by 4 bases and J by 4 bases, with 14 bases between the two germline ends. Germline CDR1 is LNHDA and CDR2 is SQIVND (reference sequence). CDR3 length equals 15 residues. In DNA, the CDR3 is TGTGCCAGTAGTAGCCGCCCAGGGACTAATCAGCCCCAGCATTTT. Its protein is CASSSRPGTNQPQHF.

CDR3 DNA sequence: TGTGCCAGCAGTTACGCGTTTCGCGGAGATGGCAATCAGCCCCAGCATTTT. It translates to CASSYAFRGDGNQPQHF. The V call is TRBV6-5, the J call TRBJ1-5; D uncertain. CDR3 length: 17 amino acids. The germline V and J ends were trimmed by 2 bases and 2 bases, with 16 bases remaining between them. Germline values: CDR1 MNHEY, CDR2 SVGAGI.

This clonotype has only a few counts. The chain joins TRBV7-6 to TRBJ2-1; 10 positions agree with TRBD1. The junction had 6 bases not matched to a gene; V was cut back by 5 bases and J by 5 bases. Germline values: CDR1 SGHVS, CDR2 FNYEAQ. CDR3 length: 15 residues. CDR3 protein: CASSLGTGENNEQFF. CDR3 nucleotides: TGTGCCAGCAGCCTGGGGACAGGGGAAAACAATGAGCAGTTCTTC.

This clonotype was counted only a few times. The chain is built from TRBV12-3 or TRBV12-4 and TRBJ2-7; 7 nucleotides line up with TRBD1. V lost 2 bases, J lost 0 bases, and 4 bases stayed unmatched. The CDR3 is 15 amino acids. The CDR3 protein is CASSLQGESSYEQYF. DNA for the CDR3: TGTGCCAGCAGTTTACAGGGGGAAAGCTCCTACGAGCAGTACTTC.

The CDR3 sequence: CASSANRGHTEAFF. The CDR3 DNA is TGTGCCAGCAGCGCTAACAGGGGGCACACTGAAGCTTTCTTT. The chain employs TRBV7-2 and TRBJ1-1; 9 positions match TRBD1. There are 14 residues in the CDR3. V was clipped by 5 bases and J by 3 bases; unmatched bases: 4. The V gene's germline CDR1 is SGHTA and CDR2 FQGNSA.

Of note for this clonotype: The junction shows a germline mismatch at one end, possibly a read error. V usage is TRBV7-2 and J usage is TRBJ2-1, with D possibly called TRBD1 or TRBD2 (5 bases each). Germline values: CDR1 SGHTA, CDR2 FQGNSA. This CDR3 region has 16 residues. The CDR3 is CASRGTSTSSYTEQFF. In DNA, the CDR3 is TGTGCCAGCAGAGGGACCTCGACGAGCTCCTACACTGAGCAGTTCTTC.

About this clonotype: Its ends do not fully match the called genes, so a read error is possible. The chain joins TRBV7-2 to TRBJ1-1, with D possibly matching TRBD1 (6 bases). CDR3 length: 16 amino acids. CDR1 is SGHTA and CDR2 is FQGNSA in the germline V gene. In DNA, the CDR3 is TGTGCCAGCAGCTTAGCCCTGACAGGTGACCTCACTGAATCTTTCTTT. Amino acids: CASSLALTGDLTESFF.

This sequence joins TRBV6-5 and TRBJ2-1; TRBD2 aligns across 8 bases. Germline-derived CDR1 and CDR2 are MNHEY and SVGAGI. The V segment lost 3 bases and the J segment 0 bases; nucleotides outside the gene matches: 4. The CDR3 length is 16 residues. The CDR3 here is CASSYSGDPSYNEQFF. CDR3 nucleotides: TGTGCCAGCAGTTATAGCGGGGACCCCTCCTACAATGAGCAGTTCTTC.

CDR3 sequence reads: CASSWVIRGGNQPQHF. The CDR3, as DNA: TGTGCCAGCAGCTGGGTTATACGCGGGGGCAATCAGCCCCAGCATTTT. The chain links TRBV6-1 to TRBJ1-5; D is unclear. CDR3 length: 16 residues. V lost 6 bases, J lost 2 bases, and 17 bases lay in between. Germline loops: CDR1 MNHNS, CDR2 SASEGT.

For this clonotype: Mismatch with germline at one junction end may stem from a read error. The chain has TRBV5-6 and TRBJ2-4; D is possibly TRBD1 (6 bases). The CDR3 has 12 residues. Germline loops: CDR1 SGHDT, CDR2 YYEEEE. The CDR3 sequence is CASTLGPGHQYF. The DNA for the CDR3 is TGTGCCAGCACCTTGGGGCCGGGACACCAGTACTTC.

This chain uses TRBV7-6 with TRBJ1-4; D uncertain. CDR1 is SGHVS, CDR2 FNYEAQ, per germline. This CDR3 is built from 14 residues. The V gene lost 5 bases and the J gene lost 5 bases, with 12 bases spanning the gap. CDR3 amino acids: CASSMRASNEKLFF. The CDR3 nucleotides are TGTGCCAGCAGCATGCGGGCATCGAATGAAAAACTGTTTTTT.

CDR3 sequence reads: CSASLGQNSYNEQFF. The CDR3 region has the DNA TGCAGTGCTAGCCTGGGACAGAACTCCTACAATGAGCAGTTCTTC. The rearrangement links TRBV20-1 to TRBJ2-1, with 7 bases fitting TRBD1. Germline CDR1 is DFQATT and CDR2 is SNEGSKA (reference sequence). J gave up 0 bases and V 3 bases, and 5 bases lay outside the gene matches. The CDR3 has 15 amino acids.

This clonotype was counted between two and nine times. This chain uses TRBV7-2 with TRBJ2-7, with 8 bases aligning to TRBD1. CDR1 is SGHTA and CDR2 is FQGNSA in the germline V gene. The CDR3 runs to 14 residues. Trimming removed 3 bases from V and 5 bases from J; junction bases left unmatched: 6. CDR3 coding DNA: TGTGCCAGCAGCTTGCAGGGGGCGTACAACGAGCAGTACTTC. Its protein product is CASSLQGAYNEQYF.

The V gene is TRBV2, the J gene TRBJ2-7; 9 nucleotides align to TRBD1. Germline V gives CDR1 SNHLY, CDR2 FYNNEI. J lost 5 bases, V lost 7 bases, and 6 bases had no gene match. The CDR3 has 13 amino acids. Here the CDR3 reads CASKKGQGHEQYF. The CDR3 DNA is TGTGCCAGCAAAAAGGGACAGGGACACGAGCAGTACTTC. The variable domain in full, completed from reference TRBV2 and TRBJ2-7, reads EPEVTQTPSHQVTQMGQEVILRCVPISNHLYFYWYRQILGQKVEFLVSFYNNEISEKSEIFDDQFSVERPDGSNFTLKIRSTKLEDSAMYFCASKKGQGHEQYFGPGTRLTVT.

The V gene is TRBV12-3 or TRBV12-4, the J gene TRBJ1-5; D gene ambiguous. The germline V and J ends were trimmed by 5 bases and 7 bases, with 12 bases remaining between them. The CDR3 contains 13 residues. The CDR3 is CASSPSAGQPQHF. In nucleotides, the CDR3 is TGTGCCAGCAGTCCATCGGCTGGACAGCCCCAGCATTTT.

The V gene is TRBV6-5, the J gene TRBJ2-2; tentatively, D is TRBD1 or TRBD2 (7 bases each). CDR1 and CDR2 from the germline V gene are MNHEY and SVGAGI. This CDR3 has 15 amino acids. V was trimmed by 2 bases and J by 5 bases, leaving 12 bases between them. In DNA, the CDR3 is TGTGCCAGCAGTTACCTGCAGGGGGGGACCGGGGAGCTGTTTTTT. It yields the protein CASSYLQGGTGELFF.

The chain uses TRBV28 and TRBJ1-2; tentatively, D is TRBD1 (6 bases). Germline CDR1 reads MDHEN; CDR2 reads SYDVKM. The germline V and J ends were trimmed by 6 bases and 3 bases, with 20 bases remaining between them. The CDR3 extends over 16 amino acids. CDR3 DNA sequence: TGTGCCAGCAGGGGGGCTCTTTTAGGGGACCACTATGGCTACACCTTC. Its translation is CASRGALLGDHYGYTF.